The 24 T cell receptor delta chains below come from one sample, sequenced in a study of γδ T cells in repeated Plasmodium falciparum infection. TCRdb re-called the multiplex PCR reads with CATT. The table records roughly 50,000 delta-chain clones, 1.6% of them present only once. Gammadelta T cells were flow-sorted from PBMC into Vgamma9/Vdelta2+ and Vdelta2-negative populations for bulk analysis. Sample: gamma-delta T cells from blood. These TCRs come from a pool of human donors (malaria-infected and uninfected, not separated).

Comment on this clone: The TCRdb record carries a much larger clone's protein, which differs from this DNA's translation at residue 12; a read error is the likely cause, and the protein listed here is the DNA translation. This chain joins TRDV1 and TRDJ1; the match to TRDD3 covers 10 bases. No J gene is reported in TCRdb; it was inferred here by comparing the DNA with germline. V lost 2 bases and J lost 3; bases outside the gene matches: 21. The CDR3 runs to 21 residues. Germline CDR1 reads TSWWSYY; CDR2 reads QGS. The CDR3 sequence: CALGEADRPFHRTGGSDKLIF. CDR3 DNA: TGTGCTCTTGGGGAAGCCGACCGGCCCTTCCATCGTACTGGGGGATCCGATAAACTCATCTTT.

In its sample, this clone was seen many times. The chain couples TRDV1 to TRDJ1; 9 nucleotides align to TRDD3. The CDR3 runs to 21 residues. Germline V gives CDR1 TSWWSYY, CDR2 QGS. V gave up 4 bases and J gave up 7 bases; unmatched junction bases: 28. The CDR3 here is CALGGCSYPSVILGDRLKLIF. The CDR3, as DNA: TGTGCTCTTGGGGGCTGTTCCTACCCGTCCGTGATACTGGGGGACCGGCTTAAACTCATCTTT.

This clone has a handful of counts. A read error is the likely source, as a far larger clone sits one nucleotide away. Other DNA sequences of this sample code for an identical CDR3. This chain joins TRDV1 and TRDJ1; D remains unclear. No J segment appears in TCRdb, so it was assigned here by matching the sequence to germline. The CDR3 runs 19 residues. Germline-derived CDR1 and CDR2 are TSWWSYY and QGS. This chain's CDR3 is CALGELATSGAGLTDKLIF. The CDR3 coding sequence is TGTGCTCTTGGAGAACTTGCTACGTCCGGCGCTGGCTTGACCGATAAACTCATCTTT.

This clone has at least ten counts. V usage is TRDV2 and J usage is TRDJ1; weak D call: TRDD3 (6 bases). The V and J ends lost 0 bases and 4 bases respectively, with 11 bases between them. Germline V gene lookup returns CDR1 GEAIGNYY and CDR2 EKD. This CDR3 has 14 residues. Here the CDR3 DNA reads TGTGCCTGTGACACCGTGGGGGCCCTCGATAAACTCATCTTT. Its translation: CACDTVGALDKLIF.

There are many counts of this clone. The same CDR3 can be traced to other DNA sequences in this sample. V is TRDV1 and J is TRDJ1; possible D gene TRDD3, 5 bases. V was cut by 0 bases and J by 2 bases, with 10 bases left in between. The CDR3 spans 15 residues. Germline V CDR1 and CDR2: TSWWSYY, QGS. CDR3 amino acids: CALGELTGGTDKLIF. The CDR3 region has the DNA TGTGCTCTTGGGGAACTTACCGGGGGTACCGATAAACTCATCTTT.

A word on this clone: A far bigger clonotype differs at one base, so this is likely a read error. Within the sample, other DNA sequences also encode this same CDR3. V gene TRDV1 combines with J gene TRDJ1, with TRDD2 identical over 7 bases. Germline matching of the DNA provided the J gene here, since TCRdb leaves it blank. The germline V gene encodes CDR1 TSWWSYY and CDR2 QGS. Germline trimming cut 2 bases from V and 0 bases from J; bases unmatched to any gene: 39. This CDR3 is 27 amino acids long. CDR3 coding DNA: TGTGCTCTTGGGGAAGCCAGGGGAGCCGGGGGCTTTCCTACTTCCATCCTCCTTACTCAGTACACCGATAAACTCATCTTT. Translation: CALGEARGAGGFPTSILLTQYTDKLIF.

This clone has a count of ten or more. V is TRDV2 and J is TRDJ1; tentatively, D is TRDD3 (6 bases). The length of the CDR3 is 16 residues. Trimming removed 0 bases from V and 1 base from J, with 14 bases in between. Germline CDR1 GEAIGNYY, CDR2 EKD. CDR3 nucleotides: TGTGCCTGTGACACCGAGATGGGGGGCCCCACCGATAAACTCATCTTT. It codes for CACDTEMGGPTDKLIF.

The sample holds a few counts of this clone. A far more abundant clone sits one base away, making this likely a read error. The same CDR3 can be traced to other DNA sequences in this sample. The V gene reported is TRDV1; the J gene is uncalled; the D call TRDD3 from the table was never checked on the DNA. Germline loops: CDR1 TSWWSYY, CDR2 QGS. The CDR3 extends over 23 amino acids. This CDR3 is CALGELGPTRYWGIRSAADKLIF. In nucleotides, the CDR3 is TGTGCTCTTGGGGAACTCGGACCTACCCGCTACTGGGGGATACGTTCGGCCGCCGATAAACTTATCTTT.

Concerning this clone itself: TCRdb assigns this DNA the protein of a much larger clone, which departs from its translation at residue 16; this likely reflects a read error, and the protein shown comes from translating the DNA. The chain employs TRDV2 and TRDJ1; tentatively, D is TRDD3 (5 bases). The CDR3 covers 19 residues. The germline gives CDR1 GEAIGNYY, CDR2 EKD. The CDR3 region is CACDPLRSPGVPYTDRLIF. The CDR3 DNA reads as TGTGCCTGTGACCCCCTCCGTTCACCGGGGGTCCCGTACACCGATAGACTCATCTTT.

Remarks on this clone: The protein recorded in TCRdb matches a much larger clone and deviates from this DNA's translation at residue 21, suggesting a read error; the protein here is obtained by translating the DNA. This rearrangement joins TRDV1 to TRDJ1; TRDD3 matches at 12 bases. CDR3 size: 25 residues. J lost 7 bases, V lost 2 bases, and 35 bases had no gene match. CDR1 is TSWWSYY, CDR2 QGS, per germline. The CDR3 DNA is TGTGCTCTTGGGGAAACTTCCCGCCTCCCGAAAAAACTGGGGGATACCCCCTTTACGGCCGTTAAACTCATCTTT. It yields the protein CALGETSRLPKKLGDTPFTAVKLIF.

With regard to this clone: TCRdb shows a much larger clone's protein in place of this DNA's translation, and the two differ at residue 11, likely through a read error; the protein shown is translated from the DNA. The chain carries TRDV1 and TRDJ1; 10 bases agree with TRDD3. The CDR3 is 17 amino acids. The germline V gene encodes CDR1 TSWWSYY and CDR2 QGS. V lost 1 base, J lost 4 bases, and 9 bases stayed unmatched. The CDR3 protein is CALGERILGDARDKLIF. CDR3 in DNA: TGTGCTCTTGGGGAACGAATACTGGGGGATGCGCGCGATAAACTCATCTTT.

This clone was counted many times. One base separates it from a far larger clone, so it is likely a read error. Different DNA sequences within this sample yield the same CDR3. The CDR3 loop reads CAFRLTFFRWGIRRDTDKLIF. DNA for the CDR3: TGCGCCTTTAGGTTAACGTTCTTTCGCTGGGGGATACGTCGGGACACCGATAAACTCATCTTT. The chain has TRDV3 and TRDJ1; 12 bases fit TRDD3. Per germline, CDR1 TVYSNPD and CDR2 GDNSRS (reference sequence). The length of the CDR3 is 21 residues. Supplemented by reference TRDV3 and TRDJ1, the full variable domain reads CDKVTQSSPDQTVASGSEVVLLCTYDTVYSNPDLFWYRIRPDYSFQFVFYGDNSRSEGADFTQGRFSVKHILTQKAFHLVISPVRTEDSATYYCAFRLTFFRWGIRRDTDKLIFGKGTRVTVEP.

The table lists this clone with many counts. Different DNA sequences within this sample yield the same CDR3. The rearrangement uses TRDV1 and TRDJ1; D possibly corresponds to TRDD2 (6 bases). V lost 3 bases and J lost 0, with 23 bases in between. Germline loops: CDR1 TSWWSYY, CDR2 QGS. The CDR3 consists of 19 residues. CDR3 coding DNA: TGTGCTCTTGGGGATCCCGGCCTTCCGGACAGGTCGTACACCGATAAACTCATCTTT. Protein: CALGDPGLPDRSYTDKLIF.

This clone was detected only a few times. It differs at one base from a far larger clone, so likely a read error. The sample contains more than one DNA sequence encoding this CDR3. V usage is TRDV1 and J usage is TRDJ1; possible D gene TRDD3, 5 bases. The J gene, missing from TCRdb, was assigned here through DNA to germline matching. Germline loops: CDR1 TSWWSYY, CDR2 QGS. CDR3 length: 19 amino acids. The CDR3 sequence is CALGVCTRAGRGMSDKLIF. The CDR3 DNA follows: TGTGCCCTTGGAGTGTGCACTAGGGCTGGTCGGGGAATGTCCGATAAACTCATCTTT.

About this clone: TCRdb shows a much larger clone's protein in place of this DNA's translation, and the two differ at residue 5, likely through a read error; the protein shown is translated from the DNA. V is TRDV1 and J is TRDJ1; no reliable D call. The J gene was missing in TCRdb and was found by matching the end of the DNA to germline. Between the trimmed V and J ends, which lost 4 bases and 0 bases, there was a span of 24 bases. CDR1 and CDR2 from the germline V gene are TSWWSYY and QGS. This CDR3 comprises 19 residues. CDR3 DNA: TGTGCTCTTGGGGGATTGAGTCTCCTCCCACTAACATACACCGATAAACTCATCTTT. This codes for CALGGLSLLPLTYTDKLIF.

This clone appeared many times. TCRdb's entry gives the protein of a much larger clone, which mismatches this DNA's translation at residue 16, likely from a read error; the protein reported here is translated from the DNA. The J gene is TRDJ1, the V gene TRDV1; 8 positions match TRDD3. Losses at the gene ends were 2 bases for V and 5 bases for J; bases not matched to a gene: 25. The CDR3 runs 21 residues. From germline, CDR1 is TSWWSYY and CDR2 QGS. DNA of the CDR3: TGTGCTCTTGGGGAAGGATCTAGATTTCCCTATTTACTGGGGGCCAGTGATAAACTCATCTTT. This codes for CALGEGSRFPYLLGASDKLIF.

This clone was detected only a few times. A far larger clone is only one base removed, so a read error is likely. The same CDR3 also results from other DNA sequences found in this sample. CDR3: CACDQCRPSKPDKLIF. CDR3 DNA sequence: TGTGCCTGTGACCAGTGCCGCCCCTCCAAGCCCGATAAACTCATCTTT. The chain recombines TRDV2 with TRDJ1; the D is unclear. TCRdb does not report a J gene; here it was assigned by matching the DNA to germline references. Germline CDR1 and CDR2: GEAIGNYY and EKD. The CDR3 spans 16 residues. Deletions cut 3 bases from V and 3 bases from J, with 19 bases between.

This clone was seen a few times. A far larger clone is a single base away, which makes a read error likely. Additional DNA sequences in this sample encode the identical CDR3. V gene TRDV1 was called; the J gene was not; the table's D call of TRDD3 was not tested on the DNA. CDR3 length: 23 residues. CDR1 and CDR2 from the germline V gene are TSWWSYY and QGS. The CDR3 nucleotides are TGTGCTCTTGGGGAACTTGTAGATGTTCCTACCCCTTCCTGGGGGATCCTGACCGATAAACTCATCTTC. This gives the protein CALGELVDVPTPSWGILTDKLIF.

This clone came up a few times. A single base is all that separates this from a far larger clone, so a read error is likely. Other DNA sequences in the sample encode the same CDR3. CDR3 sequence: CALGDLTGGPAPDKLIF. CDR3 DNA sequence: TGTGCCCTTGGGGATCTCACAGGGGGCCCTGCACCCGATAAACTCATCTTT. The gene calls are TRDV1 and TRDJ1; a possible D gene is TRDD3 (6 bases). The J gene comes from matching the DNA to germline here; TCRdb lacks it. CDR1 TSWWSYY and CDR2 QGS come from the germline V gene. This CDR3 has 17 residues.

This clone was found many times. The TCRdb protein fails to match the DNA translation at residue 12; the protein reported here was translated from the DNA. The J gene is TRDJ1, the V gene TRDV2; TRDD3 aligns across 7 bases. The J segment lost 3 bases and the V segment lost 7 bases, leaving 19 bases of the junction unmatched. Germline-derived CDR1 and CDR2 are GEAIGNYY and EKD. The length of the CDR3 is 17 residues. CDR3 DNA sequence: TGTGCCTGCGACCGGATGGGGGGATCTCAGGGCTCCGATAAACTCATCTTT. Translation: CACDRMGGSQGSDKLIF.

This clone was seen ten or more times. The rearrangement links TRDV1 to TRDJ1, with 10 nucleotides matching TRDD3. The J gene was missing in TCRdb and was found by matching the end of the DNA to germline. Germline V gene sequence: CDR1 TSWWSYY, CDR2 QGS. The CDR3 has 17 residues. Unmatched junction bases numbered 8, after V lost 4 bases and J lost 0 bases. The CDR3 DNA reads as TGTGCTCTTGGGGTCCTGGGGGATAGGACTTACACCGATAAACTCATCTTT. Amino acids: CALGVLGDRTYTDKLIF.

A word on this clone: A far more abundant clone sits one base away, making this likely a read error. The sample has other DNA sequences that encode this CDR3 too. This chain joins TRDV1 and TRDJ1; 8 nucleotides line up with TRDD3. V lost 3 bases and J lost 2; bases outside the gene matches: 11. The CDR3 runs 17 residues. The germline gives CDR1 TSWWSYY, CDR2 QGS. The CDR3 nucleotides are TGTGCTCTTGGGGAGCGGCCTCCGGGGGATATAACCGATAAACTCATCTTT. As protein: CALGERPPGDITDKLIF.

This clone was seen a few times. This is likely an artifact of a read error, given a far larger clone one base away. Other DNA sequences from this sample encode an identical CDR3 as well. The chain recombines TRDV1 with TRDJ1, with 9 bases that match TRDD3. Since TCRdb gives no J gene, matching the DNA to germline was used here to assign it. V shed 7 bases and J 0 bases; nucleotides not matched to a gene: 24. This CDR3 spans 21 amino acids. Germline V gene data show CDR1 as TSWWSYY and CDR2 as QGS. CDR3 DNA sequence: TGTGCTCTTGTGGTTACCATCACTGGGGGACTCCAGCACACGTACACCGATAAACTCATCTTT. Translation: CALVVTITGGLQHTYTDKLIF.

Note on this clone: This probably arose from a read error, given a far larger clone one base away. Distinct nucleotide sequences in the sample also encode this CDR3. The V gene is TRDV1; the J gene was not called; the tabulated D call, TRDD3, remains unverified against the DNA. CDR1 TSWWSYY and CDR2 QGS come from the germline V gene. This CDR3 has 17 amino acids. The CDR3 loop is CALGWGNTLQYTDKLIF. In DNA form, the CDR3 reads TGTGCTCTTGGCTGGGGGAACACCCTTCAGTACACCGATAAGCTCATCTTT.